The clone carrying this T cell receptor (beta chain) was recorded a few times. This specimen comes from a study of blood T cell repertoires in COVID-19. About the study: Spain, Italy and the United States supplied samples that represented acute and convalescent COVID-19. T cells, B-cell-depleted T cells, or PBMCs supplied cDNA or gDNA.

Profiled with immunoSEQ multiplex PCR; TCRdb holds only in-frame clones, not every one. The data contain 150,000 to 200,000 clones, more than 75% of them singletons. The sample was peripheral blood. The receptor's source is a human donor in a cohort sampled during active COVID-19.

The CDR3 DNA sequence: TGTGCCAGCAGCCACGAACTAGCGGGGACCACAGATACGCAGTATTTT. Its translation: CASSHELAGTTDTQYF. This chain links TRBV4-2 with TRBJ2-3; 10 bases line up with TRBD2. The CDR3 contains 16 residues. Germline CDR1 is LGHNA and CDR2 is YNFKEQ. With 3 bases clipped from V and 2 bases from J, the junction kept 5 bases outside the gene matches.